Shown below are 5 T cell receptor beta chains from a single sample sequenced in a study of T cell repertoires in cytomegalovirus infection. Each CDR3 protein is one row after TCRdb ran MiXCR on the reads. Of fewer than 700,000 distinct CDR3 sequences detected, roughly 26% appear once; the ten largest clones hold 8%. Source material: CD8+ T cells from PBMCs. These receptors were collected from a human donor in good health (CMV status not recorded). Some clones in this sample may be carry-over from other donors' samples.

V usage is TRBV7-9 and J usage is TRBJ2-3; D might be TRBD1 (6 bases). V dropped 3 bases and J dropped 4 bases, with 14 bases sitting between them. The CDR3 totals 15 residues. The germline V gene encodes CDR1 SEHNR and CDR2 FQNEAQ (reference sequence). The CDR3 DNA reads TGTGCCAGCAGCTTTCACAGGGCAAAGGCAGATACGCAGTATTTT. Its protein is CASSFHRAKADTQYF.

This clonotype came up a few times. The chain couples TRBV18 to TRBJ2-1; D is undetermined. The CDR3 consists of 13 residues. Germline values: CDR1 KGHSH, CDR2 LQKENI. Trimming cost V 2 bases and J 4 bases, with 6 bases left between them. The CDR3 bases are TGTGCCAGCTCACCAAGGGATTACAATGAGCAGTTCTTC. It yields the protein CASSPRDYNEQFF.

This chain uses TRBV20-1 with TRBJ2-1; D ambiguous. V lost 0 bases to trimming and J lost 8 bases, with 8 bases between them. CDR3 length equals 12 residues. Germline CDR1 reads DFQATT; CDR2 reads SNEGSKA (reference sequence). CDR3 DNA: TGCAGTGCTAGAGACCAGCTTCATGAGCAGTTCTTC. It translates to CSARDQLHEQFF.

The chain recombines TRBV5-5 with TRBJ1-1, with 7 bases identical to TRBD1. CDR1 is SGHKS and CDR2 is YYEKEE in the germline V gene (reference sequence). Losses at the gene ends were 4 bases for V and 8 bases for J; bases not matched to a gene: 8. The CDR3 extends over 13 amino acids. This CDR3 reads CASSPGTAVEAFF. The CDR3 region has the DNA TGTGCCAGCAGCCCGGGGACAGCGGTCGAAGCTTTCTTT.

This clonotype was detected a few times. The CDR3 loop reads CASSGGTYSNQPQHF. DNA of the CDR3: TGTGCCAGCAGCGGTGGGACTTATAGCAATCAGCCCCAGCATTTT. The rearrangement links TRBV7-9 to TRBJ1-5, with D possibly being TRBD1 (5 bases). V lost 5 bases and J 0 bases, leaving 11 bases between the germline ends. The CDR3 length is 15 residues. The germline CDR1 and CDR2 sequences are SEHNR and FQNEAQ (reference sequence). Complete variable domain (other parts from reference TRBV7-9 and TRBJ1-5): DTGVSQNPRHKITKRGQNVTFRCDPISEHNRLYWYRQTLGQGPEFLTYFQNEAQLEKSRLLSDRFSAERPKGSFSTLEIQRTEQGDSAMYLCASSGGTYSNQPQHFGDGTRLSIL.